This TCR beta chain derives from a study of T-cell reconstitution after alpha-beta-depleted transplantation in children. V gave up 3 bases and J gave up 1 base; unmatched junction bases: 3. CDR3 length equals 15 residues. Germline V gene lookup returns CDR1 LNHDA and CDR2 SQIVND (reference sequence). Unique molecular identifiers featured in how the TCRbeta library was prepared. TCRdb redid the calling of the PCR reads with MiXCR, one entry per CDR3 protein. The data show hundreds of thousands of distinct CDR3 sequences, 10% to 15% seen once. Sequenced here: PBMCs, sampled before TCRalphabeta/CD19-depleted stem cell transplant. This sequence joins TRBV19 and TRBJ2-3; the match to TRBD1 covers 8 bases. The sequence came from a girl aged 2 to 10 with congenital amegakaryocytic thrombocytopenia, due to receive a stem cell transplant. This chain's CDR3 is CASSIGGQGTDTQYF. The CDR3, as DNA: TGTGCCAGTAGTATCGGGGGACAGGGCACAGATACGCAGTATTTT.